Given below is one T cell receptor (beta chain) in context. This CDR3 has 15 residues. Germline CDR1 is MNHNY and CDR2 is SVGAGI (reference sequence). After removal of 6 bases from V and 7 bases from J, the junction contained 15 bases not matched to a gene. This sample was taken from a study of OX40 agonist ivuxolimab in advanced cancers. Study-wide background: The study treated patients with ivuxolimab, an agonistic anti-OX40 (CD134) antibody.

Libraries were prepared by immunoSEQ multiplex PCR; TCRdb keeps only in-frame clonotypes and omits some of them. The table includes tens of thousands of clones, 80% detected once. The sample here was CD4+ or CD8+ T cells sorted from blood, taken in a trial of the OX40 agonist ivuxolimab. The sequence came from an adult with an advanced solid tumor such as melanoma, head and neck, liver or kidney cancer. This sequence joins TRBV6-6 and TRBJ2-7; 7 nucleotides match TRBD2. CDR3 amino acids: CASRPSGGGLLEQYF. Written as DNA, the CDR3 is TGTGCCAGCAGACCCTCGGGAGGAGGCTTGTTGGAGCAGTACTTC.